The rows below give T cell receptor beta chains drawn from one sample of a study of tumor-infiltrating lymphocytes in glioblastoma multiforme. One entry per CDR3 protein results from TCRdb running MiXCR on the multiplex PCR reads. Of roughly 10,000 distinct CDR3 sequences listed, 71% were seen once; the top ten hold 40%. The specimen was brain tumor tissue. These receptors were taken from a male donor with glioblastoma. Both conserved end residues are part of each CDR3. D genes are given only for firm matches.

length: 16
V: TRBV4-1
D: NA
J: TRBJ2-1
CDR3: CASSCHYMLSGNEQFF
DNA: TGCGCCAGCAGCTGTCATTATATGCTATCGGGAAATGAGCAGTTCTTC

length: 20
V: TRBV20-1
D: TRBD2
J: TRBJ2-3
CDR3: CSASRPGLAGGPSSTDTRYF
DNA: TGTAGTGCTAGTCGTCCCGGACTAGCGGGAGGGCCGAGTAGCACAGATACGCGGTATTTT

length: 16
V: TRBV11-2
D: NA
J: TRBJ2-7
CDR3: CASSPLGRADNYEQYF
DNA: TGTGCCAGTAGCCCCCTAGGTCGGGCAGACAACTACGAGCAGTACTTC

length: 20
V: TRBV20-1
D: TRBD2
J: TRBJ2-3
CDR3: CSVSRPGLTGGPSNTDTQYF
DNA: TGCAGTGTTAGTCGCCCCGGACTAACGGGAGGGCCGAGTAACACAGATACGCAGTATTTT

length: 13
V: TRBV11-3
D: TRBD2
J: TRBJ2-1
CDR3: CASSSRGEGNQFF
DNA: TGTGCCAGCAGCTCGAGAGGGGAGGGTAATCAGTTCTTC

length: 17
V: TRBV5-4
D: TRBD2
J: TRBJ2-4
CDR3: CASSFVLAGGTKNIQYF
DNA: TGTGCCAGCAGCTTCGTACTAGCGGGGGGGACCAAAAACATTCAGTACTTC

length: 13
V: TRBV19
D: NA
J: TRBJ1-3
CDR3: CASSYVHGNTIYF
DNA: TGTGCCAGTAGTTACGTACACGGAAACACCATATATTTT

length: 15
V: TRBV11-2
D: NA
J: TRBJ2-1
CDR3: CASSLTGSSYNEQFF
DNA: TGTGCTAGCAGCTTGACGGGTAGCTCCTACAATGAGCAGTTCTTC

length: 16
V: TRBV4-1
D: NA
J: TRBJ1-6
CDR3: CASSQKESRNNSPLHF
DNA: TGCGCCAGCAGCCAAAAGGAGAGCAGGAATAATTCACCCCTTCACTTT

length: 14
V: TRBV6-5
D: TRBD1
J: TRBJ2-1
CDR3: CASRKGGPYNEQFF
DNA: TGTGCCAGCAGGAAAGGGGGCCCATACAATGAGCAGTTCTTC

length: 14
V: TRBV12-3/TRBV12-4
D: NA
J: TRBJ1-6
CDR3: CASSLGQVESPLHF
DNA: TGTGCCAGCAGTTTGGGCCAGGTTGAGTCACCCCTCCACTTT

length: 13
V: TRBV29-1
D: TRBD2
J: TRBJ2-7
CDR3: CSARTSDSYEQYF
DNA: TGCAGTGCCCGAACTAGCGACTCCTACGAGCAGTACTTC